Following are 28 T cell receptor beta chains from one sample sequenced in a study of OX40 agonist ivuxolimab in advanced cancers. Only in-frame clones appear in the TCRdb table, and some are missing; sequencing was by immunoSEQ multiplex PCR. The data hold under 90,000 clones, with 85% to 90% observed a single time. Source: CD4+ or CD8+ T cells sorted from blood, taken in a trial of the OX40 agonist ivuxolimab. These receptors all stem from an adult with an advanced solid tumor such as melanoma, head and neck, liver or kidney cancer.

V is TRBV5-4 and J is TRBJ1-4, with D uncertain. Trimming removed 4 bases from V and 0 bases from J, with 10 bases in between. Germline assignment: CDR1 SGHNT and CDR2 YYREEE (reference sequence). This CDR3 contains 15 residues. CDR3 in amino acids: CASSPSGATNEKLFF. The CDR3 DNA is TGTGCCAGCAGCCCGAGTGGTGCAACTAATGAAAAACTGTTTTTT.

This sequence joins TRBV4-2 and TRBJ2-7; D is perhaps TRBD2 (5 bases). Germline assignment: CDR1 LGHNA and CDR2 YNFKEQ. The CDR3 consists of 14 residues. The germline V and J ends were trimmed by 0 bases and 6 bases, with 12 bases remaining between them. CDR3 sequence (DNA): TGTGCCAGCAGCCAAGAAACACTAGGACTCGAGCAGTACTTC. This gives the protein CASSQETLGLEQYF.

This chain links TRBV28 with TRBJ1-1; D gene unclear. V was shortened by 5 bases and J by 3 bases, with 19 bases between the two germline ends. Germline CDR1 is MDHEN and CDR2 is SYDVKM. The CDR3 is made up of 16 amino acids. The CDR3 reads CASSLTKARADTEAFF. The CDR3 coding sequence is TGTGCCAGCAGTCTTACCAAAGCGAGGGCAGACACTGAAGCTTTCTTT.

This clone has just one count. The gene calls are TRBV18 and TRBJ1-4; tentatively, D is TRBD1 (5 bases). From germline, CDR1 is KGHSH and CDR2 LQKENI. The V end lost 4 bases, the J end lost 10 bases, and 13 bases lay between the germline ends. This CDR3 is built from 13 residues. The DNA of the CDR3 is TGTGCCAGCTCACAAGACCAGGGTCCAAAACTGTTTTTT. Protein: CASSQDQGPKLFF.

The rearrangement joins TRBV2 to TRBJ1-5, with D tentatively TRBD1 (5 bases). Between the trimmed V and J ends, which lost 4 bases and 6 bases, there was a span of 13 bases. Germline V gene lookup returns CDR1 SNHLY and CDR2 FYNNEI. There are 14 residues in the CDR3. CDR3 loop: CASSGGRDGQPQHF. The CDR3 coding sequence is TGTGCCAGCAGTGGGGGCAGGGATGGTCAGCCCCAGCATTTT.

The J gene is TRBJ1-2, the V gene TRBV7-9; D is unresolved. Trimming left V 1 base short and J 0 bases short, with 6 bases between. Germline values: CDR1 SEHNR, CDR2 FQNEAQ (reference sequence). This CDR3 contains 14 residues. Here the CDR3 DNA reads TGTGCCAGCAGCTTAGTACATCCTAACTATGGCTACACCTTC. Its protein is CASSLVHPNYGYTF.

The rearrangement links TRBV15 to TRBJ2-7, with D maybe TRBD2 (5 bases). Germline assignment: CDR1 LNHNV and CDR2 YYDKDF (reference sequence). The CDR3 spans 14 residues. Trimming left V 0 bases short and J 6 bases short, with 12 bases between. CDR3 residues: CATSRDPLVPEQYF. Written as DNA, the CDR3 is TGTGCCACCAGCAGAGATCCACTAGTCCCCGAGCAGTACTTC.

The CDR3 spells CASSIDGGWSEQFF. The CDR3 DNA reads TGTGCCAGTAGTATAGATGGGGGTTGGAGTGAGCAGTTCTTC. The rearrangement joins TRBV19 to TRBJ2-1; either TRBD1 or TRBD2 may supply D (5 bases each). Deletions cut 0 bases from V and 9 bases from J, with 12 bases between. The CDR3 is 14 amino acids. Germline CDR1 and CDR2: LNHDA and SQIVND (reference sequence).

The V gene is TRBV28, the J gene TRBJ2-1, with TRBD2 as a possible D gene (6 bases). V lost 6 bases and J 9 bases, leaving 12 bases between the germline ends. This CDR3 region has 12 residues. CDR1 and CDR2 (germline): MDHEN, SYDVKM. The CDR3 sequence is CASRTRLGEQFF. In nucleotides, the CDR3 is TGTGCCAGCAGGACTAGATTGGGTGAGCAGTTCTTC.

The genes are TRBV27 and TRBJ1-5; tentatively, D is TRBD1 (5 bases). The CDR3 spans 14 residues. Looked up from germline, CDR1 is MNHEY and CDR2 is SMNVEV (reference sequence). V shed 7 bases and J shed 5 bases, with 15 bases lying between them. The CDR3 here is CASTQWGYDQPQHF. The CDR3 nucleotides read TGTGCCAGCACCCAGTGGGGGTACGATCAGCCCCAGCATTTT.

This sequence joins TRBV27 and TRBJ2-2, with D possibly being TRBD2 (5 bases). CDR3 length equals 15 residues. V shed 8 bases and J shed 6 bases, with 19 bases lying between them. Germline CDR1 and CDR2: MNHEY and SMNVEV (reference sequence). The CDR3 DNA follows: TGTGCCAGCCGAACCCCCCACCTCGGGGCCGGGGAGCTGTTTTTT. The encoded protein is CASRTPHLGAGELFF.

This rearrangement joins TRBV6-6 to TRBJ1-2, with D possibly being TRBD1 (6 bases). Germline lookup yields CDR1 MNHNY and CDR2 SVGAGI (reference sequence). V lost 2 bases to trimming and J lost 2 bases, with 9 bases between them. This CDR3 comprises 14 residues. DNA of the CDR3: TGTGCCAGCAGTTACAACAGGGAAAACTATGGCTACACCTTC. Its translation: CASSYNRENYGYTF.

The chain couples TRBV5-6 to TRBJ1-5; D remains unclear. V lost 5 bases and J 4 bases, leaving 16 bases between the germline ends. The CDR3 extends over 15 amino acids. Germline V gives CDR1 SGHDT, CDR2 YYEEEE. The DNA of the CDR3 is TGTGCCAGCAGGAAAGCCGGGTTTCAAAATCAGCCCCAGCATTTT. It translates to CASRKAGFQNQPQHF. Looking up the rest from reference TRBV5-6 and TRBJ1-5 gives the full variable domain: DAGVTQSPTHLIKTRGQQVTLRCSPKSGHDTVSWYQQALGQGPQFIFQYYEEEERQRGNFPDRFSGHQFPNYSSELNVNALLLGDSALYLCASRKAGFQNQPQHFGDGTRLSIL.

The chain has TRBV7-3 and TRBJ2-2; TRBD2 matches 8 bases. Germline V CDR1 and CDR2: SGHTA, FQGTGA. V shed 5 bases, J shed 5 bases, and the junction held 10 bases outside the gene matches. The CDR3 extends over 16 amino acids. For the CDR3, the DNA is TGTGCCAGCAGCCCGAGCAGCGGGAGCGGGACCGGGGAGCTGTTTTTT. This codes for CASSPSSGSGTGELFF.

The V and J genes are TRBV7-2 and TRBJ2-5; TRBD2 agrees at 7 bases. Germline lookup yields CDR1 SGHTA and CDR2 FQGNSA. J was trimmed by 3 bases and V by 5 bases; bases with no gene match: 9. CDR3 size: 15 residues. CDR3 in amino acids: CASSGHGGFKETQYF. In nucleotides, the CDR3 is TGTGCCAGCAGCGGCCACGGGGGGTTCAAAGAGACCCAGTACTTC. The full variable domain, with the rest looked up from reference TRBV7-2 and TRBJ2-5, is GAGVSQSPSNKVTEKGKDVELRCDPISGHTALYWYRQSLGQGLEFLIYFQGNSAPDKSGLPSDRFSAERTGGSVSTLTIQRTQQEDSAVYLCASSGHGGFKETQYFGPGTRLLVL.

J is TRBJ2-3 and V is TRBV4-1; a possible D gene is TRBD2 (6 bases). V shed 3 bases and J shed 1 base, with 20 bases lying between them. CDR1 and CDR2 (germline): MGHRA, YSYEKL. CDR3 length equals 18 residues. The CDR3 protein is CASSQRLRGGRGTDTQYF. CDR3 DNA sequence: TGCGCCAGCAGCCAGAGGCTAAGGGGAGGACGGGGCACAGATACGCAGTATTTT.

This clone was picked up one time. J is TRBJ1-4 and V is TRBV4-1, with 7 bases aligning to TRBD1. Trimming at V came to 3 bases and at J to 3 bases, leaving 4 bases not matched to a gene. Germline V gene lookup returns CDR1 MGHRA and CDR2 YSYEKL. CDR3 size: 15 residues. The CDR3 DNA reads as TGCGCCAGCAGCCAGTCGGGACAGCCTAATGAAAAACTGTTTTTT. This encodes CASSQSGQPNEKLFF.

The chain is built from TRBV7-9 and TRBJ2-6; TRBD1 is a possible D gene (5 bases). CDR3 length equals 15 residues. V was cut by 3 bases and J by 2 bases, with 8 bases left in between. The germline V gene has CDR1 SEHNR and CDR2 FQNEAQ (reference sequence). This CDR3 is CASSFDSAGANVLTF. Written as DNA, the CDR3 is TGTGCCAGCAGCTTCGACAGCGCTGGGGCCAACGTCCTGACTTTC.

The chain has TRBV28 and TRBJ1-5, with 9 bases matching TRBD1. The CDR3 is made up of 17 amino acids. Germline CDR1 reads MDHEN; CDR2 reads SYDVKM. V gave up 6 bases and J gave up 0 bases; unmatched junction bases: 9. DNA of the CDR3: TGTGCCAGCAGGACAGGGGGAGCAGGATATAGCAATCAGCCCCAGCATTTT. Translated: CASRTGGAGYSNQPQHF.

This sequence joins TRBV18 and TRBJ1-5; 8 bases match TRBD1. Trimming took 4 bases from V and 6 from J; bases not matched to a gene: 5. The CDR3 totals 14 residues. Per germline, CDR1 KGHSH and CDR2 LQKENI. The CDR3 loop reads CASSLGQGGQPQHF. The CDR3 coding sequence is TGTGCCAGCTCACTAGGACAGGGTGGTCAGCCCCAGCATTTT.

The rearrangement joins TRBV5-1 to TRBJ2-7, with D perhaps TRBD1 (6 bases). Trimming left V 4 bases short and J 0 bases short, with 17 bases between. Per the germline V gene, CDR1 is SGHRS and CDR2 is YFSETQ. CDR3 length: 16 residues. The CDR3 is CASSMGGGFSSYEQYF. In DNA, the CDR3 is TGCGCCAGCAGCATGGGTGGGGGCTTTAGCTCCTACGAGCAGTACTTC.

The rearrangement links TRBV18 to TRBJ2-7, with 9 bases aligning to TRBD1. This CDR3 has 16 amino acids. Per germline, CDR1 KGHSH and CDR2 LQKENI. With V trimmed by 3 bases and J by 3 bases, 9 bases remained unmatched. CDR3 DNA: TGTGCCAGCTCACCGTTTCAGAGGGGACAGGGCTACGAGCAGTACTTC. Translation gives CASSPFQRGQGYEQYF. Full variable domain (outside the CDR3, taken from reference TRBV18 and TRBJ2-7): NAGVMQNPRHLVRRRGQEARLRCSPMKGHSHVYWYRQLPEEGLKFMVYLQKENIIDESGMPKERFSAEFPKEGPSILRIQQVVRGDSAAYFCASSPFQRGQGYEQYFGPGTRLTVT.

The V gene is TRBV2, the J gene TRBJ1-4; D is undetermined. CDR1 and CDR2 (germline): SNHLY, FYNNEI. V was shortened by 0 bases and J by 7 bases, with 9 bases between the two germline ends. The CDR3 runs 14 residues. CDR3: CASSEAGLSEKLFF. The CDR3 DNA reads as TGTGCCAGCAGTGAAGCCGGGTTGAGTGAAAAACTGTTTTTT.

The chain uses TRBV6-4 and TRBJ2-7; 7 positions match TRBD2. V dropped 8 bases and J dropped 6; count of bases not matched to a gene: 16. There are 15 residues in the CDR3. The germline gives CDR1 MRHNA, CDR2 SNTAGT. CDR3 nucleotides: TGTGCCAGCGAAGGGGTCAGAGCGGGACCTGGCGAGCAGTACTTC. The encoded protein is CASEGVRAGPGEQYF.

The V gene is TRBV28, the J gene TRBJ2-1, with TRBD2 matching 8 bases. The trim removed 5 bases at V and 5 bases at J, leaving 5 bases unmatched. CDR3 length: 14 amino acids. The V gene's germline CDR1 is MDHEN and CDR2 SYDVKM. The CDR3 here is CASSAGTRDNEQFF. The CDR3 nucleotides are TGTGCCAGCAGTGCAGGGACTAGGGACAATGAGCAGTTCTTC.

J is TRBJ1-1 and V is TRBV10-3; D gene ambiguous. The germline V gene encodes CDR1 ENHRY and CDR2 SYGVKD. This CDR3 has 13 amino acids. Between the trimmed V and J ends, which lost 6 bases and 6 bases, there was a span of 14 bases. CDR3 sequence reads: CAIRGSTGAEAFF. CDR3 DNA: TGTGCCATCAGAGGCTCGACGGGAGCTGAAGCTTTCTTT.

V usage is TRBV28 and J usage is TRBJ1-5, with a possible D match to TRBD1 (5 bases). Germline loops: CDR1 MDHEN, CDR2 SYDVKM. This CDR3 region has 12 residues. Trimming shortened V by 7 bases and J by 7 bases, and 11 bases separated the two germline ends. CDR3 sequence: CASTLQAQPQHF. As DNA, the CDR3 is TGTGCCAGCACCCTACAGGCGCAGCCCCAGCATTTT.

By share of the sample, this clone is medium-sized (0.01 to 0.1%). This chain uses TRBV5-6 with TRBJ2-7, with 10 bases fitting TRBD2. The trim removed 6 bases at V and 1 base at J, leaving 4 bases unmatched. Germline V gives CDR1 SGHDT, CDR2 YYEEEE. The CDR3 has 14 residues. CDR3 coding DNA: TGTGCCAGCACTCTAGCGGGAGTTTCCTACGAGCAGTACTTC. It specifies CASTLAGVSYEQYF.